Detailed here is one TCR beta chain. This specimen belongs to a study of cytomegalovirus exposure and HLA in healthy donors. The PCR was carried out with 60 Vbeta primers and 13 Jbeta primers. Sequenced by immunoSEQ multiplex PCR; TCRdb stores in-frame clones only, minus some. This sample has roughly 120,000 clones, with 67% found just once. What was sequenced was PBMCs. This clonotype was sampled from a man between 18 and 35 years old in good health and CMV-seropositive.

The CDR3 region has the DNA TGTGCCAGCAGTGAATCTGAGACTTTTTCTTCAACAGATACGCAGTATTTT. Amino acid sequence: CASSESETFSSTDTQYF. The chain links TRBV25-1 to TRBJ2-3; D is undetermined. Trimming took off 1 base at V and 3 bases at J, with 17 bases between the two ends. This CDR3 comprises 17 residues. Germline CDR1 and CDR2: MGHDK and SYGVNS.